This T cell receptor beta chain was sequenced in a study of T cell changes during pregnancy in multiple sclerosis. Some clones are missing from TCRdb's copy, which holds only in-frame ones; the method was immunoSEQ multiplex PCR. The sample consists of about 52,000 clones, 85% to 95% of them appearing once. The CDR3 has 13 residues. The V gene's germline CDR1 is MNHNS and CDR2 SASEGT. V was clipped by 6 bases and J by 4 bases, with 12 bases between them. Sequenced here: CD4+ T cells from peripheral blood mononuclear cells, sampled in the third trimester of pregnancy. The TCR sequence derives from a female donor with multiple sclerosis, enrolled in a pregnancy study. This sequence joins TRBV6-1 and TRBJ1-1; D is uncertain. The CDR3 DNA sequence: TGTGCCAGCAGCCTGAGGGTTGTCACTGAAGCTTTCTTT. This codes for CASSLRVVTEAFF.